Sequencing of this T cell receptor beta chain was carried out in a study of neurological immune-mediated disorders. Study details: The 35 or so patients with multiple sclerosis comprised around 30 relapsing-remitting cases and 3 secondary progressive cases.

Many counts were recorded for this clonotype. Its antigen is unknown. Per sequencing run, 15-18 subjects together gave over 160 million TCR-beta sequences. From the 5' RACE reads, TCRdb called clonotypes with MiXCR, one entry per CDR3 protein. The repertoire holds about 33,000 distinct CDR3 sequences, with approximately 1.4% as singletons. Regarding the study as a whole: The absence of shared CDR3 amino acid sequences among expanded clones across subjects suggests private repertoires in all groups. The authors found no clinical or MRI feature associated with the multiple sclerosis repertoire cluster.

CDR1 and CDR2 from the germline V gene are SQVTM and ANQGSEA. The V segment lost 4 bases and the J segment 5 bases; nucleotides outside the gene matches: 2. The CDR3 extends over 12 amino acids. The sample comprised PBMCs. The chain has TRBV29-1 and TRBJ2-3, with 8 bases identical to TRBD1. The TCR comes from a woman in her 30s with multiple sclerosis. The CDR3 is CSVGTGGDTQYF. The CDR3 nucleotides are TGCAGCGTTGGTACAGGGGGAGATACGCAGTATTTT.